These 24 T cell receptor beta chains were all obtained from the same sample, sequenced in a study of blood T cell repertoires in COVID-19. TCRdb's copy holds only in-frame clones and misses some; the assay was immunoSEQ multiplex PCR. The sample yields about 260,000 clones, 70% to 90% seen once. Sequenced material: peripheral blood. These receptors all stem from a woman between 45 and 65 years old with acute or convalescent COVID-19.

The CDR3 sequence: CASSTGLTAFINNEQFF. In DNA, the CDR3 is TGCGCCAGCAGCACTGGACTAACTGCCTTCATAAACAATGAGCAGTTCTTC. V is TRBV5-1 and J is TRBJ2-1; D may be TRBD2 (6 bases). V was shortened by 4 bases and J by 5 bases, with 22 bases between the two germline ends. The length of the CDR3 is 17 residues. Germline assignment: CDR1 SGHRS and CDR2 YFSETQ.

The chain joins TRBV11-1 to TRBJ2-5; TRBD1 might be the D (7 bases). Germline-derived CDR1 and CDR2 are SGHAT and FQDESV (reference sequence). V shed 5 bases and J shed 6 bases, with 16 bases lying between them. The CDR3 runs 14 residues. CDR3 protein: CASSRKAGQKTQYF. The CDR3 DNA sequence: TGTGCCAGCAGCCGGAAGGCGGGACAGAAGACCCAGTACTTC.

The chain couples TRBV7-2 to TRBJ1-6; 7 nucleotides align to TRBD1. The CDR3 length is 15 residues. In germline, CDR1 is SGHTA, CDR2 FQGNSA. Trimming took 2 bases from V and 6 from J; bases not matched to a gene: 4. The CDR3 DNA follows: TGTGCCAGCAGCTTAATTTACAGGGGTAATTCACCCCTCCACTTT. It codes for CASSLIYRGNSPLHF.

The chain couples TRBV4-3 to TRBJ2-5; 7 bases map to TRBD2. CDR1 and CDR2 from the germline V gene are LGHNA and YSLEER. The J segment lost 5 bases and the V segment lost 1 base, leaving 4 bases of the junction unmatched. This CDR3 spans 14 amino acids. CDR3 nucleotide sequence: TGCGCCAGCAGCCAAGTGTGGGGAGGGGAGACCCAGTACTTC. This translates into CASSQVWGGETQYF.

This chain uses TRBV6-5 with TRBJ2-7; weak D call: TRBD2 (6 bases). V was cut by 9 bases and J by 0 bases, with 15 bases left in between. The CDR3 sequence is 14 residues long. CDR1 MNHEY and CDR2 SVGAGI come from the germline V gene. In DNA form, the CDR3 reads TGTGCCAGTAACTCGATTAGCGGCTCCTACGAGCAGTACTTC. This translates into CASNSISGSYEQYF.

CDR3 nucleotide sequence: TGTGCCAGTAGTATAGGGCAGGGGCCCCTACTTAACAATGAGCAGTTCTTC. Translating it yields CASSIGQGPLLNNEQFF. The chain links TRBV19 to TRBJ2-1; tentative D call: TRBD1 (6 bases). The CDR3 contains 17 residues. V dropped 1 base and J dropped 5 bases, with 18 bases sitting between them. CDR1 is LNHDA and CDR2 is SQIVND in the germline V gene (reference sequence).

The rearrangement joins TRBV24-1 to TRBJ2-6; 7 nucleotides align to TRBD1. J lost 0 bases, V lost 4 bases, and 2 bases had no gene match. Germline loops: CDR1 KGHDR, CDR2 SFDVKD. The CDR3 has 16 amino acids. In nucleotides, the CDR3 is TGTGCCACCAGTGAGGCAGGGGGCTCTGGGGCCAACGTCCTGACTTTC. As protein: CATSEAGGSGANVLTF.

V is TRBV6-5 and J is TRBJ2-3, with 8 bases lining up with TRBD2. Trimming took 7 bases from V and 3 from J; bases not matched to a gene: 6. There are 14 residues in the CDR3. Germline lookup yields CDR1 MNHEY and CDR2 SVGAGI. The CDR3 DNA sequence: TGTGCCAGCATCCTAGGACTAGCTACAGATACGCAGTATTTT. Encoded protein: CASILGLATDTQYF.

The CDR3 protein is CASRAGDYQETQYF. CDR3 bases: TGTGCCAGCAGGGCCGGGGATTACCAAGAGACCCAGTACTTC. This chain joins TRBV27 and TRBJ2-5, with D possibly being TRBD2 (5 bases). Germline CDR1 and CDR2: MNHEY and SMNVEV (reference sequence). The ends were cut back, 6 bases at V and 0 bases at J, with 11 bases in the middle. There are 14 residues in the CDR3.

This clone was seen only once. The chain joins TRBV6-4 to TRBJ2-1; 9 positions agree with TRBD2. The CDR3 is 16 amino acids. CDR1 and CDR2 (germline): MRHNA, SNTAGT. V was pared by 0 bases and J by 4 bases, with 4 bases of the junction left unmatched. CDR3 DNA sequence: TGTGCCAGCAGTGACTCTAGCGGGAGTTATTACAATGAGCAGTTCTTC. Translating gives CASSDSSGSYYNEQFF.

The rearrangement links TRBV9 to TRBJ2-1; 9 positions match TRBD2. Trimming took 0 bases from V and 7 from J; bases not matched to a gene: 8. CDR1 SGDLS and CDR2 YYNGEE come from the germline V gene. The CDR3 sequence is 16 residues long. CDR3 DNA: TGTGCCAGCAGCGTAGAGGGTAGCGGGAGTGAGAATGAGCAGTTCTTC. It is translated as CASSVEGSGSENEQFF. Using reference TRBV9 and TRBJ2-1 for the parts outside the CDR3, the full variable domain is DSGVTQTPKHLITATGQRVTLRCSPRSGDLSVYWYQQSLDQGLQFLIQYYNGEERAKGNILERFSAQQFPDLHSELNLSSLELGDSALYFCASSVEGSGSENEQFFGPGTRLTVL.

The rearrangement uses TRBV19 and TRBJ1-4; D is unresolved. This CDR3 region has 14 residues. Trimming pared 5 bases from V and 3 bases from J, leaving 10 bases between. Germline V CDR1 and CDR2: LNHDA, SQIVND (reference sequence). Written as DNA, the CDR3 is TGTGCCAGTAGTTTTCAGAGGGCTAATGAAAAACTGTTTTTT. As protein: CASSFQRANEKLFF.

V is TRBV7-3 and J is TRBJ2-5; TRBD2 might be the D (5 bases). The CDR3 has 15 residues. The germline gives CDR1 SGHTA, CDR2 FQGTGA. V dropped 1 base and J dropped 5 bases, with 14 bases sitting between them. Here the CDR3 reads CASSLMGLREETQYF. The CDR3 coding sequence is TGTGCCAGCAGCTTAATGGGTCTTAGGGAGGAGACCCAGTACTTC.

In DNA form, the CDR3 reads TGTGCCAGCAGTACCGGGGGCTCTGGAAACACCATATATTTT. Residues: CASSTGGSGNTIYF. The V and J genes are TRBV28 and TRBJ1-3, with D possibly being TRBD1 (5 bases). CDR3 length: 14 residues. The V end was cut by 5 bases, the J end by 0 bases, with 8 bases between. The V gene's germline CDR1 is MDHEN and CDR2 SYDVKM.

CDR3 nucleotide sequence: TGTGCCATCGGAGGGGGACAGACGAACACTGAAGCTTTCTTT. Encoded protein: CAIGGGQTNTEAFF. J is TRBJ1-1 and V is TRBV10-3; TRBD1 matches 7 bases. CDR1 is ENHRY and CDR2 is SYGVKD in the germline V gene. Trimming cost V 8 bases and J 1 base; bases outside gene matches: 7. The CDR3 has 14 residues.

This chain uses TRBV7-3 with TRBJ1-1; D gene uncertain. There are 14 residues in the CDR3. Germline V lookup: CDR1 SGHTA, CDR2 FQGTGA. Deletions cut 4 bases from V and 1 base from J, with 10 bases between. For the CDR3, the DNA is TGTGCCAGCAGCTCTTACTACGGGAACACTGAAGCTTTCTTT. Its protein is CASSSYYGNTEAFF. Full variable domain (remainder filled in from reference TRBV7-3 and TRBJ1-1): GAGVSQTPSNKVTEKGKYVELRCDPISGHTALYWYRQSLGQGPEFLIYFQGTGAADDSGLPNDRFFAVRPEGSVSTLKIQRTERGDSAVYLCASSSYYGNTEAFFGQGTRLTVV.

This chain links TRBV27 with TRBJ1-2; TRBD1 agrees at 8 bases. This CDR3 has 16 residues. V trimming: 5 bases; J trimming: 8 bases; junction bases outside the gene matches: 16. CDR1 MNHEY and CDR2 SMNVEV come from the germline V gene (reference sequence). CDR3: CASSLWGDRGGGGYTF. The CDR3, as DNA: TGTGCCAGCAGTCTCTGGGGTGACAGGGGAGGAGGGGGCTACACCTTC.

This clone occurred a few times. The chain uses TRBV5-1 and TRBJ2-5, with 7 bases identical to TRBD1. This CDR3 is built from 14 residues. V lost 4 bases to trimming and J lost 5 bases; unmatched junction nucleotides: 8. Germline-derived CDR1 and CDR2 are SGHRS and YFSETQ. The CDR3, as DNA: TGCGCCAGCAGCATACTACAGGGGATTGAGACCCAGTACTTC. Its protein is CASSILQGIETQYF.

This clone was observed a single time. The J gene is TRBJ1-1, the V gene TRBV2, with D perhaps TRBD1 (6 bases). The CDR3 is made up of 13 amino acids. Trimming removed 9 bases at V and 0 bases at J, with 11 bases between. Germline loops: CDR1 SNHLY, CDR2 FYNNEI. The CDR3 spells CARRTDLNTEAFF. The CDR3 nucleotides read TGTGCCAGACGGACAGACCTGAACACTGAAGCTTTCTTT. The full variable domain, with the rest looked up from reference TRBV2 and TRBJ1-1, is EPEVTQTPSHQVTQMGQEVILRCVPISNHLYFYWYRQILGQKVEFLVSFYNNEISEKSEIFDDQFSVERPDGSNFTLKIRSTKLEDSAMYFCARRTDLNTEAFFGQGTRLTVV.

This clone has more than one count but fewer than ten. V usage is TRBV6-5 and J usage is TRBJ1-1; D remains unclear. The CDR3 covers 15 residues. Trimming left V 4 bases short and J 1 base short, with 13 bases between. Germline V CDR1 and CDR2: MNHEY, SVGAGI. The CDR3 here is CASSSPRSKNTEAFF. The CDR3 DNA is TGTGCCAGCAGTTCTCCCCGGAGCAAGAACACTGAAGCTTTCTTT.

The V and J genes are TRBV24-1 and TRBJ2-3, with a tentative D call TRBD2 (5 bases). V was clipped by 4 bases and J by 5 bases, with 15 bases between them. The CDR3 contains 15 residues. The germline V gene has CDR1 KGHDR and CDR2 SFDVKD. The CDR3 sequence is CATSETGSSGDTQYF. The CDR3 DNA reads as TGTGCCACCAGTGAAACGGGGTCCTCAGGAGATACGCAGTATTTT.

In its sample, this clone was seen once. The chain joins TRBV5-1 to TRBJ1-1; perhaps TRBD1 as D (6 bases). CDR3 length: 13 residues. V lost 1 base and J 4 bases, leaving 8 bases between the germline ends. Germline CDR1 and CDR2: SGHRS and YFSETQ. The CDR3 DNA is TGCGCCAGCAGCTTGTACAGGGCCACTGAAGCTTTCTTT. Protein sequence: CASSLYRATEAFF.

CDR3 loop: CASSDRGISPLHF. CDR3 sequence (DNA): TGTGCCAGCAGCGACAGGGGAATTTCACCCCTCCACTTT. The chain uses TRBV14 and TRBJ1-6; the match to TRBD1 covers 8 bases. This CDR3 is built from 13 residues. CDR1 and CDR2 from the germline V gene are SGHDN and FVKESK. The V and J ends lost 5 bases and 9 bases, in that order; junction bases with no gene match: 3. The variable domain in full, with the rest retrieved from reference TRBV14 and TRBJ1-6, is EAGVTQFPSHSVIEKGQTVTLRCDPISGHDNLYWYRRVMGKEIKFLLHFVKESKQDESGMPNNRFLAERTGGTYSTLKVQPAELEDSGVYFCASSDRGISPLHFGNGTRLTVT.

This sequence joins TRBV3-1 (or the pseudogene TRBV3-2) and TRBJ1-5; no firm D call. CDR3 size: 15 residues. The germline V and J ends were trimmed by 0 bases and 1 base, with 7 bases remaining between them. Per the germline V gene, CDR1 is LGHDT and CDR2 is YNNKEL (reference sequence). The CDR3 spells CASSQDRRSNQPQHF. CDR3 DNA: TGTGCCAGCAGCCAAGATCGCAGAAGCAATCAGCCCCAGCATTTT.